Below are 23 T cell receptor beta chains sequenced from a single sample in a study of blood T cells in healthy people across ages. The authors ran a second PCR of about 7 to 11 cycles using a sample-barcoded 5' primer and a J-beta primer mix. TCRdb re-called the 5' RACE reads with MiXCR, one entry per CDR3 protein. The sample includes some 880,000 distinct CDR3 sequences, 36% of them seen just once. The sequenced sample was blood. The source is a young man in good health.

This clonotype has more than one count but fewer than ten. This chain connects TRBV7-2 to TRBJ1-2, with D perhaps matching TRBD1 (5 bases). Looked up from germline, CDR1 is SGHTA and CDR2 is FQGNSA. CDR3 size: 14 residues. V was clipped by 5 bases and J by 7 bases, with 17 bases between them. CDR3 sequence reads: CASSLPVQGSGYTF. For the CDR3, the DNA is TGTGCCAGCAGCCTCCCCGTGCAGGGAAGTGGCTACACCTTC.

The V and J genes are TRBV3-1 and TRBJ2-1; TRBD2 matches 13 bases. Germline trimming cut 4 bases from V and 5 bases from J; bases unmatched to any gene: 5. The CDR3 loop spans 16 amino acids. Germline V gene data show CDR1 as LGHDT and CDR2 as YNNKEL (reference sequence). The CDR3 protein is CASSRQGLAGNNEQFF. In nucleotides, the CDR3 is TGTGCCAGCAGCCGCCAGGGACTAGCGGGAAACAATGAGCAGTTCTTC.

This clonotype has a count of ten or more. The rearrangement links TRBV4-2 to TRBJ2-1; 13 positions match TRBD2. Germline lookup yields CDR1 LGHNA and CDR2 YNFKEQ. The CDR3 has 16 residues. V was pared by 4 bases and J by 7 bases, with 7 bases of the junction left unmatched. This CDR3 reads CASSLKGLAGINEQFF. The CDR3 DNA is TGTGCCAGCAGCCTCAAGGGACTAGCGGGGATAAATGAGCAGTTCTTC.

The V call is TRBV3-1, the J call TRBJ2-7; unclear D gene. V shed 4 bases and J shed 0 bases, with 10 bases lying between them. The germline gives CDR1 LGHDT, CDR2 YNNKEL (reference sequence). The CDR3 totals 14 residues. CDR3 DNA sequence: TGTGCCAGCAGCCGAGGACGGATCTCCTACGAGCAGTACTTC. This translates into CASSRGRISYEQYF.

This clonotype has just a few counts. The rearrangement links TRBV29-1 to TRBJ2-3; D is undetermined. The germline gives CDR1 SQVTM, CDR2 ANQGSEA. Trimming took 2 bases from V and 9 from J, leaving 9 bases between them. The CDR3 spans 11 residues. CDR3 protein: CSVELLRTQYF. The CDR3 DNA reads TGCAGCGTTGAATTGCTCCGGACGCAGTATTTT.

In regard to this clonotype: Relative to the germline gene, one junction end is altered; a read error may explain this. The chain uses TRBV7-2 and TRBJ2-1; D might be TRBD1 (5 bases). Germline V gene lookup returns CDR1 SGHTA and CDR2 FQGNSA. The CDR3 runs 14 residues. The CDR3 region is CANSLVQALNEQFF. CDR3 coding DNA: TGTGCCAACAGCTTGGTACAGGCGTTAAATGAGCAGTTCTTC.

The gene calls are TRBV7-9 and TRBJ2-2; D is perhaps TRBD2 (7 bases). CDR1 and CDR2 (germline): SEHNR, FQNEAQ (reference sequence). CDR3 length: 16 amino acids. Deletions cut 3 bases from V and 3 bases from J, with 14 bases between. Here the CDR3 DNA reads TGTGCCAGCAGCTTTGGGGGGGCGCTGGACACCGGGGAGCTGTTTTTT. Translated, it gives CASSFGGALDTGELFF. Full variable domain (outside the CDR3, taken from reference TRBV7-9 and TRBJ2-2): DTGVSQNPRHKITKRGQNVTFRCDPISEHNRLYWYRQTLGQGPEFLTYFQNEAQLEKSRLLSDRFSAERPKGSFSTLEIQRTEQGDSAMYLCASSFGGALDTGELFFGEGSRLTVL.

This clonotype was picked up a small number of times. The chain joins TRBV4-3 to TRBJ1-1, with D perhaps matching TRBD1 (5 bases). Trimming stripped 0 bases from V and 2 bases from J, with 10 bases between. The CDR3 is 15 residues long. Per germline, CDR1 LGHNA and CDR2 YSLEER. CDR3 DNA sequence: TGCGCCAGCAGCCAAGAACCCTGGGGCAACACTGAAGCTTTCTTT. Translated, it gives CASSQEPWGNTEAFF.

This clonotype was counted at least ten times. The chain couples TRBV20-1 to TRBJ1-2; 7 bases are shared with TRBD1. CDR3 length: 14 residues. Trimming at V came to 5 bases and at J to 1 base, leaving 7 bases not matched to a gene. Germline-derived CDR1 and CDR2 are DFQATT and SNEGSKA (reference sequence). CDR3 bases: TGCAGTGCTTCGACAGGGAGGGGTAACTATGGCTACACCTTC. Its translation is CSASTGRGNYGYTF.

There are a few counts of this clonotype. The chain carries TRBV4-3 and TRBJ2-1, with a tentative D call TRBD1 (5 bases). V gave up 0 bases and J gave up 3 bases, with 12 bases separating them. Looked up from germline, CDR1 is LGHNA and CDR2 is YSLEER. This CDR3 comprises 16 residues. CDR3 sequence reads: CASSQDRGSDYNEQFF. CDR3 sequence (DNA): TGCGCCAGCAGCCAAGATAGGGGCAGCGACTACAATGAGCAGTTCTTC.

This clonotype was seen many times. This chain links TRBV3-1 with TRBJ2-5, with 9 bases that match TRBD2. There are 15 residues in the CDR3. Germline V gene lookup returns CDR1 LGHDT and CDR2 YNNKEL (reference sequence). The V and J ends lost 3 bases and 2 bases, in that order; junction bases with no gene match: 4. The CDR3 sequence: CASSQGSGGQETQYF. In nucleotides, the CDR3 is TGTGCCAGCAGCCAGGGTAGCGGGGGACAAGAGACCCAGTACTTC.

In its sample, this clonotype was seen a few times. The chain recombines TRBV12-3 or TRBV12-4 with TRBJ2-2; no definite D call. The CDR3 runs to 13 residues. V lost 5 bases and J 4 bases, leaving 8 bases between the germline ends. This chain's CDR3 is CASSVNPTGELFF. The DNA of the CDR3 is TGTGCCAGCAGTGTCAACCCCACCGGGGAGCTGTTTTTT.

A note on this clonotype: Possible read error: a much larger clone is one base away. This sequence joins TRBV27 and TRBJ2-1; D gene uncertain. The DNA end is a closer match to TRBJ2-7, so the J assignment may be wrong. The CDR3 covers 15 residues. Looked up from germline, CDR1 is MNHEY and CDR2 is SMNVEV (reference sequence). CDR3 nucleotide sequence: TGTGCCAGCTTCGCTCAGACCAACCTCTACAATGAGCAGTACTTC. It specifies CASFAQTNLYNEQYF.

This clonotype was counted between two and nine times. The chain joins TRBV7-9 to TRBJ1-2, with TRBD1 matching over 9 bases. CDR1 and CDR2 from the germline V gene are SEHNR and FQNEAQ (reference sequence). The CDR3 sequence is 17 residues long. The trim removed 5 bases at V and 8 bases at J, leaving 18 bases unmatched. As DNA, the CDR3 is TGTGCCAGCAGCCTTACAGGGGGCCTGCTCTCTGAGGGAGGCTACACCTTC. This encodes CASSLTGGLLSEGGYTF.

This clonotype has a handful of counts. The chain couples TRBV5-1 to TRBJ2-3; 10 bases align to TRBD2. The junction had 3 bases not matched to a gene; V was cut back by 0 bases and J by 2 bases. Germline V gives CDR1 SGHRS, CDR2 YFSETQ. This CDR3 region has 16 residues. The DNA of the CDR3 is TGCGCCAGCAGCTTGGGGACTAGCGGCCCCACAGATACGCAGTATTTT. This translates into CASSLGTSGPTDTQYF.

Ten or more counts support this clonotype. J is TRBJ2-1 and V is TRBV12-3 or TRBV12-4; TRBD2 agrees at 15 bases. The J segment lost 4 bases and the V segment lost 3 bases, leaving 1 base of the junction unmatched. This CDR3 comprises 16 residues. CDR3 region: CASSLGLAGGYNEQFF. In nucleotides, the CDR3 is TGTGCCAGCAGTTTGGGACTAGCGGGGGGATACAATGAGCAGTTCTTC.

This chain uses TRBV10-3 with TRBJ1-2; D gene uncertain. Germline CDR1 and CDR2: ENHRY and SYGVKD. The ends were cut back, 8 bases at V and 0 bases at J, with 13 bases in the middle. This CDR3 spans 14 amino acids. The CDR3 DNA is TGTGCCATCGGCGCGGACGGTACTAACTATGGCTACACCTTC. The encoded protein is CAIGADGTNYGYTF.

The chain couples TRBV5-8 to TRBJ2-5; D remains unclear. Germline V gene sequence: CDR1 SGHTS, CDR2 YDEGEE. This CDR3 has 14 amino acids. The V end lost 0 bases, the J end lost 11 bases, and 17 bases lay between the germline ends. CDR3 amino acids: CASSLGRWTNEQYF. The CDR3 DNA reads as TGTGCCAGCAGCTTGGGCCGGTGGACCAATGAGCAGTACTTC.

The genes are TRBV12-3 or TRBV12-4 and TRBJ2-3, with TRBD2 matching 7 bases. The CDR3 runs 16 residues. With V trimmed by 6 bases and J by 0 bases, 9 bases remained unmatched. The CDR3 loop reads CASSSIAGRSTDTQYF. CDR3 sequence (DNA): TGTGCCAGCAGCTCAATAGCGGGTAGGAGCACAGATACGCAGTATTTT.

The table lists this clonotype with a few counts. The CDR3 DNA sequence: TGTGCCAGCAGTTTTTCAGGACAGGGGGCAGATACGCAGTATTTT. Its translation: CASSFSGQGADTQYF. The chain combines TRBV12-3 or TRBV12-4 with TRBJ2-3, with TRBD1 identical over 10 bases. The junction had 4 bases not matched to a gene; V was cut back by 3 bases and J by 4 bases. The CDR3 is 15 amino acids.

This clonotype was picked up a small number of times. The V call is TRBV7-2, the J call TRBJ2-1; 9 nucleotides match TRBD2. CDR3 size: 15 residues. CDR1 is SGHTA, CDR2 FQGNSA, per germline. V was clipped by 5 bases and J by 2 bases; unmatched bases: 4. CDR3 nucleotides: TGTGCCAGCAGCAACTCTAGCGGGGCCTACAATGAGCAGTTCTTC. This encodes CASSNSSGAYNEQFF.

CDR3 sequence: CASSYRGLQPQHF. The CDR3 nucleotides read TGTGCCAGCAGTTACAGGGGGCTGCAGCCCCAGCATTTT. J is TRBJ1-5 and V is TRBV12-3 or TRBV12-4, with 9 bases fitting TRBD1. The J segment lost 7 bases and the V segment lost 4 bases, leaving 2 bases of the junction unmatched. The CDR3 extends over 13 amino acids.

CDR3 in DNA: TGCAGCGTGGGGAACCGGGACAGGTTTCCTGAAGCTTTCTTT. As protein: CSVGNRDRFPEAFF. The gene calls are TRBV29-1 and TRBJ1-1; 8 nucleotides line up with TRBD1. V shed 6 bases, J shed 6 bases, and the junction held 12 bases outside the gene matches. The CDR3 consists of 14 residues. The germline gives CDR1 SQVTM, CDR2 ANQGSEA.